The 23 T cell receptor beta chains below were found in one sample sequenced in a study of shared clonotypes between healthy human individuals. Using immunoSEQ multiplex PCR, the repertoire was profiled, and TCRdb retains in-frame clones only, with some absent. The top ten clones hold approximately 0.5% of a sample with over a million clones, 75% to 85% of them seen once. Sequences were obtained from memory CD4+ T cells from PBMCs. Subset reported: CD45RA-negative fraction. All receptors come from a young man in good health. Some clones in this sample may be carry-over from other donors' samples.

The CDR3 DNA follows: TGCGCCAGCAGCCAAGAAGGATTGGCCTTGCCCCAGCATTTT. Translating gives CASSQEGLALPQHF. This chain uses TRBV4-1 with TRBJ1-5; no reliable D call. Trimming took off 0 bases at V and 9 bases at J, with 12 bases between the two ends. The CDR3 runs 14 residues. Per germline, CDR1 MGHRA and CDR2 YSYEKL.

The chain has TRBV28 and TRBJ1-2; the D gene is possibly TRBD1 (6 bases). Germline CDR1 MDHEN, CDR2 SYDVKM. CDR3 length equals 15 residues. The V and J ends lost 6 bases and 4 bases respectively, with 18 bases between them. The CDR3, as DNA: TGTGCCAGCAGACCCGGGGGCACCTCCGGCTATGGCTACACCTTC. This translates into CASRPGGTSGYGYTF.

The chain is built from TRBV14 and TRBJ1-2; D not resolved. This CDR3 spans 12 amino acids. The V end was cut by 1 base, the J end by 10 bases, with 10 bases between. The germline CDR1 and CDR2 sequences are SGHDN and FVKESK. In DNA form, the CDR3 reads TGTGCCAGCAGCCAAGGGGCTCGCGCCTACACCTTC. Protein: CASSQGARAYTF.

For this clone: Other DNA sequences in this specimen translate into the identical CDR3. CDR3 protein: CSVEGDRGTDTQYF. CDR3 coding DNA: TGCAGCGTTGAGGGGGACAGGGGGACAGATACGCAGTATTTT. The J gene is TRBJ2-3, the V gene TRBV29-1; 11 nucleotides agree with TRBD1. The V segment lost 3 bases and the J segment 3 bases; nucleotides outside the gene matches: 2. Germline CDR1 and CDR2: SQVTM and ANQGSEA. This CDR3 contains 14 residues.

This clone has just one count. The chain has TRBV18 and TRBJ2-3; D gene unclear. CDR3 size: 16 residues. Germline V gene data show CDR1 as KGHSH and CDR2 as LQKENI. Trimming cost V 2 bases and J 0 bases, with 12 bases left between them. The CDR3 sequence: CASSPGSSASTDTQYF. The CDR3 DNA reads TGTGCCAGCTCACCAGGGTCGAGCGCTAGCACAGATACGCAGTATTTT.

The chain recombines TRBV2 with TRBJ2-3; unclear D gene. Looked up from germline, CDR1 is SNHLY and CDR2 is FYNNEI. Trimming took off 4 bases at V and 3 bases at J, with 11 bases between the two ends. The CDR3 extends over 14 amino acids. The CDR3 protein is CASSVDTGTDTQYF. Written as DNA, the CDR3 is TGTGCCAGCAGTGTAGATACCGGGACAGATACGCAGTATTTT.

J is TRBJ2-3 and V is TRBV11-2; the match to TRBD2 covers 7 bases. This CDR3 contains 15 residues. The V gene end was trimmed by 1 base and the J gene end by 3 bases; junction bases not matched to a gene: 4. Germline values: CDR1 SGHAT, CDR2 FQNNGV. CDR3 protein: CASSLVGGGTDTQYF. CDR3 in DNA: TGTGCCAGCAGCTTAGTGGGGGGAGGGACAGATACGCAGTATTTT.

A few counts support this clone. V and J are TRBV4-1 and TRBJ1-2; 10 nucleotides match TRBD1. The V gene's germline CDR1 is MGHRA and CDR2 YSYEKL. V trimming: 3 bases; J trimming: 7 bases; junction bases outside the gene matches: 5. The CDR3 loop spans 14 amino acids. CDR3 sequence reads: CASSQTGGAGGYTF. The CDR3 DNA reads TGCGCCAGCAGCCAGACAGGGGGCGCGGGTGGCTACACCTTC.

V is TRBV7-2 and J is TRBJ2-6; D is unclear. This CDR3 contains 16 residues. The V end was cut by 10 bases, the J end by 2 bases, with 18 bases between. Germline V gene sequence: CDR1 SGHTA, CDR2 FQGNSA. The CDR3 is CATTQAPSTGANVLTF. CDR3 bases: TGTGCCACCACCCAGGCGCCAAGTACTGGGGCCAACGTCCTGACTTTC.

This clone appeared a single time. The CDR3, as DNA: TGTGCCAGCAGTCCCAGTGGGGGGCTTGGAAACACCATATATTTT. It translates to CASSPSGGLGNTIYF. The chain uses TRBV9 and TRBJ1-3, with D maybe TRBD1 (6 bases). The V gene lost 5 bases and the J gene lost 3 bases, with 15 bases spanning the gap. CDR1 SGDLS and CDR2 YYNGEE come from the germline V gene. The CDR3 runs 15 residues.

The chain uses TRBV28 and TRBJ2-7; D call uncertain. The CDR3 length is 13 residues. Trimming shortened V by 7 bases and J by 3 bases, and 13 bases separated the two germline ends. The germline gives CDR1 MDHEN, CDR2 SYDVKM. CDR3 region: CASTKLLLYEQYF. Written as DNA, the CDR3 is TGTGCCAGCACAAAGTTACTCCTCTACGAGCAGTACTTC.

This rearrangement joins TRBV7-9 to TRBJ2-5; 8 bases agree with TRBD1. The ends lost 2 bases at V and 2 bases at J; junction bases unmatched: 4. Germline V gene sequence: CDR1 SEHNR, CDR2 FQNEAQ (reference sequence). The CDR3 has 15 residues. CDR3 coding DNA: TGTGCCAGCAGCTTACTGGGACAGGTACAAGAGACCCAGTACTTC. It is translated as CASSLLGQVQETQYF.

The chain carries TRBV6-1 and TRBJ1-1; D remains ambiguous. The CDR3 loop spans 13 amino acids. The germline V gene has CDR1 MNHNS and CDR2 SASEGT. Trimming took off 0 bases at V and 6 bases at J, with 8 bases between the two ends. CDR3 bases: TGTGCCAGCAGTGAAGCAAGGGAGGCTGAAGCTTTCTTT. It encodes CASSEAREAEAFF.

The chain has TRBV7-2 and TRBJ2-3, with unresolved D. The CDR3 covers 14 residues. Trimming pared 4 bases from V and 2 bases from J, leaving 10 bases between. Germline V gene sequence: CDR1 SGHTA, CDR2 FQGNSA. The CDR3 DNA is TGTGCCAGCAGCTCCCGGGCCACCACAGATACGCAGTATTTT. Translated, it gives CASSSRATTDTQYF.

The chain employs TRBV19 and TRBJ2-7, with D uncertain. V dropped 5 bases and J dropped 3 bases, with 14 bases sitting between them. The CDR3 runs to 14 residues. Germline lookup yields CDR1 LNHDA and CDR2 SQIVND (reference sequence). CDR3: CASSPVPMDYEQYF. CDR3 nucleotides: TGTGCCAGTAGTCCCGTCCCGATGGACTACGAGCAGTACTTC.

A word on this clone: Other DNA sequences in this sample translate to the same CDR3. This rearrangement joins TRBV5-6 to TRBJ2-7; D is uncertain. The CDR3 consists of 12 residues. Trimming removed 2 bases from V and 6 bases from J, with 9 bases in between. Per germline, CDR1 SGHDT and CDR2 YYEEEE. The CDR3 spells CASSFVLGEQYF. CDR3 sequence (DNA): TGTGCCAGCAGCTTTGTTCTTGGCGAGCAGTACTTC.

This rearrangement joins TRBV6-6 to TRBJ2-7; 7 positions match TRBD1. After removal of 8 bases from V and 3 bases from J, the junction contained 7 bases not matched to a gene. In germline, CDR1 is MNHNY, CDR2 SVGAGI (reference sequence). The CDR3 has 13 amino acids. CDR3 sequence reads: CASLRTGIYEQYF. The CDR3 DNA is TGTGCCAGCCTTCGGACAGGTATCTACGAGCAGTACTTC.

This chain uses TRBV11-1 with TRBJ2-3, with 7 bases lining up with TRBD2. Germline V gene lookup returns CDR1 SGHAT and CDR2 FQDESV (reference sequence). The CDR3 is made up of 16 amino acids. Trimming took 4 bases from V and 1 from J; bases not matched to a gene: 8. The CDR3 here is CASSSAVGRRTDTQYF. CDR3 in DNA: TGTGCCAGCAGCTCCGCGGTCGGGAGGCGCACAGATACGCAGTATTTT.

The CDR3 here is CASSLQGVTEAFF. DNA for the CDR3: TGTGCCAGCAGCCTTCAGGGGGTCACTGAAGCTTTCTTT. This chain links TRBV14 with TRBJ1-1; 7 bases are shared with TRBD1. CDR1 is SGHDN and CDR2 is FVKESK in the germline V gene. J lost 4 bases, V lost 4 bases, and 3 bases had no gene match. The CDR3 contains 13 residues.

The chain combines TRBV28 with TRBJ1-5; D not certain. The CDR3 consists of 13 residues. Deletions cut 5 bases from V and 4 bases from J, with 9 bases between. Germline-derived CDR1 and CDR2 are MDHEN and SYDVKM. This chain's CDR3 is CASSLPRNQPQHF. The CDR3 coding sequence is TGTGCCAGCAGTCTACCCAGGAATCAGCCCCAGCATTTT.

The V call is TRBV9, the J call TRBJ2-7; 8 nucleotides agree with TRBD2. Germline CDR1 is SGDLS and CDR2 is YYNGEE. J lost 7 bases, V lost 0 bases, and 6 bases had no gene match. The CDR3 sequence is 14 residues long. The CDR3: CASSVGGTRREQYF. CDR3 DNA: TGTGCCAGCAGCGTAGGGGGGACTAGGAGGGAGCAGTACTTC.

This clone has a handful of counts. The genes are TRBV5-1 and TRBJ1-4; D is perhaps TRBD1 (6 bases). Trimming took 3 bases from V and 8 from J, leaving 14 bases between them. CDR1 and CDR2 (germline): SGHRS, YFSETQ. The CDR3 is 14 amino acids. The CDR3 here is CASSYQGREEKLFF. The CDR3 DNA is TGCGCCAGCAGCTATCAGGGGAGGGAGGAAAAACTGTTTTTT.

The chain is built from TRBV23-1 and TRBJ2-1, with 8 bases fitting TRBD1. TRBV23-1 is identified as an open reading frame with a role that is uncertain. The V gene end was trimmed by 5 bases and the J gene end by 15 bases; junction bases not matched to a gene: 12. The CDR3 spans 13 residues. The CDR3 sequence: CASSSGQDRGGFF. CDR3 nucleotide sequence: TGCGCCAGCAGTTCGGGACAGGACAGAGGCGGGTTCTTC.